The TCR beta chain described here comes from a study of monozygotic twins with inflammatory bowel disease. There are 17 residues in the CDR3. The germline V gene encodes CDR1 LGHNA and CDR2 YNFKEQ. TCRdb processed the 5' RACE reads again and assigns one entry to each CDR3 protein, with no DNA. The sample features roughly 160,000 distinct CDR3 sequences, with 2.4% in its top ten. This chain connects TRBV4-2 to TRBJ2-6; the TCRdb D gene call, TRBD2, has no DNA to confirm it. This receptor was taken from a human donor with ulcerative colitis or Crohn's disease, or a healthy co-twin of an affected twin (not recorded which). Sequenced sample: blood. CDR3 amino acids: CASSPTNTRDGANVLTF.